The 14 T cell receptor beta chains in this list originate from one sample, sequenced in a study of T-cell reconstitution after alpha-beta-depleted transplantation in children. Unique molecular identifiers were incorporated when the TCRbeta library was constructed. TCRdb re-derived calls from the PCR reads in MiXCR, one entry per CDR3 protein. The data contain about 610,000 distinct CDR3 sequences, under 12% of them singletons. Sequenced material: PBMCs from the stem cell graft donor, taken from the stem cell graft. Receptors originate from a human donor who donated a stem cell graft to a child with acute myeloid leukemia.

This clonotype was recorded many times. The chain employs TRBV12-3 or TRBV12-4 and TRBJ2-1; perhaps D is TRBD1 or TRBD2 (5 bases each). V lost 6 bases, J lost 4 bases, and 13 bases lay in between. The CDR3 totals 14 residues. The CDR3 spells CASSRDPGYNEQFF. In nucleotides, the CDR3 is TGTGCCAGCAGCCGGGACCCAGGATACAATGAGCAGTTCTTC.

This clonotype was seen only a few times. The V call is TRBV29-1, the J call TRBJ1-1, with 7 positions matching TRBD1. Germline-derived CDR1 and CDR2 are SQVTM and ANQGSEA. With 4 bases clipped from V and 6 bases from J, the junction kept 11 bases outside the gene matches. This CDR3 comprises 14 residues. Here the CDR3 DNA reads TGCAGCGTTGGCTCCGGGACAGTAAGGCCTGAAGCTTTCTTT. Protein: CSVGSGTVRPEAFF.

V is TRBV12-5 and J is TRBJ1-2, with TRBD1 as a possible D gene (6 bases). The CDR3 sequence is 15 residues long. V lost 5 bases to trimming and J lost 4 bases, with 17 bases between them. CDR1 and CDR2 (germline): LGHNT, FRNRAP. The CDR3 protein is CASGPGQSPSYGYTF. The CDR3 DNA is TGTGCTAGTGGTCCCGGACAGTCTCCCTCCTATGGCTACACCTTC.

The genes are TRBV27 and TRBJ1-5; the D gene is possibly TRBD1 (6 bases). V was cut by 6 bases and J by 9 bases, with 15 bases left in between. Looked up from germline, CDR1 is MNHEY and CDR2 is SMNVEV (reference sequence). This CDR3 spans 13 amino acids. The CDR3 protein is CASRRQSQGPQHF. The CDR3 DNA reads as TGTGCCAGCAGAAGACAGTCACAGGGGCCCCAGCATTTT.

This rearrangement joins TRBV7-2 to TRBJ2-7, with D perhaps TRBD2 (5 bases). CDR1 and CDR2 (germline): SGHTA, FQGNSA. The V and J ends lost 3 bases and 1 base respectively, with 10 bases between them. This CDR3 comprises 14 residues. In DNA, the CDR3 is TGTGCCAGCAGCTTCCGGACTTTTTCCTACGAGCAGTACTTC. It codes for CASSFRTFSYEQYF.

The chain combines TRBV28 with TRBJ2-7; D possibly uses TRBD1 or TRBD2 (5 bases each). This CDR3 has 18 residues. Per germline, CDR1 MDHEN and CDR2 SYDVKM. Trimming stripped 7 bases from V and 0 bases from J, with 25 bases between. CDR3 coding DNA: TGTGCCAGCATGGGGACCTCCCGTCAGTCGGTAGTCTCCTACGAGCAGTACTTC. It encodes CASMGTSRQSVVSYEQYF.

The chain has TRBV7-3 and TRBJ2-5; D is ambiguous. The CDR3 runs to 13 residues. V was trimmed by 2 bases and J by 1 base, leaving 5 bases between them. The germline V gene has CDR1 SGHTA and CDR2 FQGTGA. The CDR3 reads CASSLFFQETQYF. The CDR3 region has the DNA TGTGCCAGCAGCTTATTCTTCCAAGAGACCCAGTACTTC. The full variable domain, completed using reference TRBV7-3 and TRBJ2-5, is GAGVSQTPSNKVTEKGKYVELRCDPISGHTALYWYRQSLGQGPEFLIYFQGTGAADDSGLPNDRFFAVRPEGSVSTLKIQRTERGDSAVYLCASSLFFQETQYFGPGTRLLVL.

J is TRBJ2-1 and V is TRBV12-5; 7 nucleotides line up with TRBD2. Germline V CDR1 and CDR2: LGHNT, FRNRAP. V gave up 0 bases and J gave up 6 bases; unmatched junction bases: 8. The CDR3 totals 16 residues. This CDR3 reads CASGLVRPGGANEQFF. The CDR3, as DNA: TGTGCTAGTGGTTTGGTACGGCCGGGGGGTGCCAATGAGCAGTTCTTC. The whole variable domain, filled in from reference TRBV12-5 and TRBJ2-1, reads DARVTQTPRHKVTEMGQEVTMRCQPILGHNTVFWYRQTMMQGLELLAYFRNRAPLDDSGMPKDRFSAEMPDATLATLKIQPSEPRDSAVYFCASGLVRPGGANEQFFGPGTRLTVL.

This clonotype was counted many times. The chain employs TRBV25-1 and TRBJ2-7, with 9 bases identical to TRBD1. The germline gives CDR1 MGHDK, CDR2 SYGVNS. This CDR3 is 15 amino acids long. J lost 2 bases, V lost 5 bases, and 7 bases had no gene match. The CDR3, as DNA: TGTGCCAGCAGTACTCGGACAGGGGCGGCCTACGAGCAGTACTTC. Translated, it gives CASSTRTGAAYEQYF.

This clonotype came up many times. CDR3 amino acids: CASSPLGRGYNSPLHF. For the CDR3, the DNA is TGTGCCAGCAGCCCCCTCGGACGCGGCTATAATTCACCCCTCCACTTT. The chain is built from TRBV6-5 and TRBJ1-6; D gene unclear. Germline-derived CDR1 and CDR2 are MNHEY and SVGAGI. CDR3 length: 16 amino acids. V was shortened by 6 bases and J by 3 bases, with 15 bases between the two germline ends.

This chain's CDR3 is CASSDLAGVGDTQYF. The DNA of the CDR3 is TGTGCCAGCAGCGATCTAGCGGGAGTAGGAGATACGCAGTATTTT. V is TRBV6-2 or TRBV6-3 and J is TRBJ2-3; the match to TRBD2 covers 10 bases. The germline V gene has CDR1 MNHEY and CDR2 SVGEGT. Trimming took 6 bases from V and 5 from J; bases not matched to a gene: 8. The CDR3 consists of 15 residues.

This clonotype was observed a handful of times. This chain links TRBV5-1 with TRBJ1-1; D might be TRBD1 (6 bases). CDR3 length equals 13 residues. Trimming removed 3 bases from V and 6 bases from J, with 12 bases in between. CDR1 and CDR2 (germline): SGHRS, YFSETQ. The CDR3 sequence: CASSYGGTAEAFF. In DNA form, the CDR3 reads TGCGCCAGCAGCTACGGGGGCACCGCTGAAGCTTTCTTT.

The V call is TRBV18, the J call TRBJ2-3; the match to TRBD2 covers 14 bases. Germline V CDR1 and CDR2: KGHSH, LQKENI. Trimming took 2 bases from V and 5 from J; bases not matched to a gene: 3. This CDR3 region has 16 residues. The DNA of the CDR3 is TGTGCCAGCTCACCAGGGACTAGCGGGAGAGAAGATACGCAGTATTTT. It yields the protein CASSPGTSGREDTQYF.

The CDR3 bases are TGTGCCTGGACCCGCGGGAGTCTCAGTTCCGGGGAGCTGTTTTTT. This translates into CAWTRGSLSSGELFF. This chain links TRBV30 with TRBJ2-2, with 7 bases that match TRBD2. V was pared by 4 bases and J by 6 bases, with 11 bases of the junction left unmatched. The CDR3 covers 15 residues. Germline V lookup: CDR1 GTSNPN, CDR2 SVGIG (reference sequence).